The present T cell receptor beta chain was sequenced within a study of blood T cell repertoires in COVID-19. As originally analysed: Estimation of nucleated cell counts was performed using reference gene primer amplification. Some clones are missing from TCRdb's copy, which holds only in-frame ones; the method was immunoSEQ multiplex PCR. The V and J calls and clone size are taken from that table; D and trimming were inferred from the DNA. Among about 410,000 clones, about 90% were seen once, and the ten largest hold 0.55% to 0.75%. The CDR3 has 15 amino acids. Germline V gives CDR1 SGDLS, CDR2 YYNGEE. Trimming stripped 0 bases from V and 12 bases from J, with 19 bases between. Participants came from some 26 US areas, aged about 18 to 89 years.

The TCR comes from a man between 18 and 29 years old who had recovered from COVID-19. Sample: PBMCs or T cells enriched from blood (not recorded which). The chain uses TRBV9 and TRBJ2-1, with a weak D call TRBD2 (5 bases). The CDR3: CASSVAGMPARRQFF. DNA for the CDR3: TGTGCCAGCAGCGTAGCGGGAATGCCTGCACGTCGGCAGTTCTTC.